Following are 25 T cell receptor beta chains from one sample sequenced in a study of cytomegalovirus exposure and HLA in healthy donors. With 60 Vbeta and 13 Jbeta primers, the PCR was carried out. Clones were sequenced by immunoSEQ multiplex PCR, and TCRdb holds only the in-frame ones, with some missing. In the table there are more than 95,000 clones, over 70% of which are singletons. The source material was PBMCs. The receptors were gathered from a man aged 40-55 years in good health and CMV-seronegative.

This chain connects TRBV4-1 to TRBJ1-1; D possibly corresponds to TRBD1 (5 bases). Per germline, CDR1 MGHRA and CDR2 YSYEKL. Deletions cut 1 base from V and 7 bases from J, with 13 bases between. The CDR3 has 14 amino acids. The CDR3 DNA follows: TGCGCCAGCAGCCAAGGGAGGGGCGCTGTTGAAGCTTTCTTT. It is translated as CASSQGRGAVEAFF.

This clone was observed once. Compared with germline, one end of the junction differs, possibly owing to a read error. CDR3 protein: CAWSPTDRVSF. The CDR3 bases are TGTGCCTGGAGTCCGACCGACAGGGTTTCCTTC. This chain links TRBV30 with TRBJ1-2, with 7 positions matching TRBD1. From germline, CDR1 is GTSNPN and CDR2 SVGIG (reference sequence). The CDR3 length is 11 residues.

This clone has just a few counts. CDR3 loop: CASTPSGANVLTF. The CDR3 DNA sequence: TGTGCCAGCACCCCCAGTGGGGCCAACGTCCTGACTTTC. This chain uses TRBV6-6 with TRBJ2-6; D gene unclear. V lost 7 bases to trimming and J lost 3 bases, with 7 bases between them. The CDR3 totals 13 residues. Per the germline V gene, CDR1 is MNHNY and CDR2 is SVGAGI (reference sequence).

This clone was seen a handful of times. The V call is TRBV27, the J call TRBJ1-6; no clear D. This CDR3 comprises 14 residues. Germline loops: CDR1 MNHEY, CDR2 SMNVEV (reference sequence). V was clipped by 3 bases and J by 4 bases, with 7 bases between them. CDR3 protein: CASSFPGYNSPLHF. DNA for the CDR3: TGTGCCAGCAGTTTCCCCGGTTATAATTCACCCCTCCACTTT.

The J gene is TRBJ1-5, the V gene TRBV7-8, with TRBD1 as a possible D gene (6 bases). V was clipped by 0 bases and J by 5 bases, with 11 bases between them. Germline V gene data show CDR1 as SGHVS and CDR2 as FQNEAQ. The CDR3 is 15 residues long. The CDR3 spells CASSLALGGHQPQHF. CDR3 nucleotide sequence: TGTGCCAGCAGCTTAGCGCTTGGGGGCCATCAGCCCCAGCATTTT.

The chain combines TRBV11-2 with TRBJ1-5; 7 bases match TRBD1. The ends lost 2 bases at V and 4 bases at J; junction bases unmatched: 17. The CDR3 has 19 residues. CDR1 and CDR2 from the germline V gene are SGHAT and FQNNGV. The CDR3 here is CASSLLTRQGRGQNQPQHF. CDR3 DNA sequence: TGTGCCAGCAGCTTACTCACTAGACAGGGACGCGGTCAAAATCAGCCCCAGCATTTT.

This rearrangement joins TRBV11-2 to TRBJ2-1; a weak D match, TRBD2 (6 bases). The CDR3 has 17 residues. Germline CDR1 and CDR2: SGHAT and FQNNGV. The germline V and J ends were trimmed by 1 base and 0 bases, with 13 bases remaining between them. CDR3 residues: CASSLGPGARSYNEQFF. CDR3 nucleotide sequence: TGTGCCAGCAGCTTAGGTCCGGGAGCGCGCTCCTACAATGAGCAGTTCTTC. The full variable domain, rest sourced from reference TRBV11-2 and TRBJ2-1, is EAGVAQSPRYKIIEKRQSVAFWCNPISGHATLYWYQQILGQGPKLLIQFQNNGVVDDSQLPKDRFSAERLKGVDSTLKIQPAKLEDSAVYLCASSLGPGARSYNEQFFGPGTRLTVL.

This chain links TRBV7-2 with TRBJ2-2, with D unresolved. Trimming took 3 bases from V and 7 from J, leaving 6 bases between them. This CDR3 comprises 12 residues. CDR1 is SGHTA, CDR2 FQGNSA, per germline. CDR3 nucleotides: TGTGCCAGCAGCTTTCCTTACGGGGAGCTGTTTTTT. As protein: CASSFPYGELFF.

V gene TRBV4-3 combines with J gene TRBJ2-3, with 7 nucleotides matching TRBD2. J was trimmed by 8 bases and V by 4 bases; bases with no gene match: 18. Germline CDR1 is LGHNA and CDR2 is YSLEER. The length of the CDR3 is 17 residues. The CDR3 sequence: CASSPASSGANRVTQYF. CDR3 in DNA: TGCGCCAGCAGCCCTGCCTCTAGCGGCGCTAATCGGGTTACGCAGTATTTT.

This chain uses TRBV6-5 with TRBJ2-1; D is perhaps TRBD2 (6 bases). The germline V gene encodes CDR1 MNHEY and CDR2 SVGAGI. The germline V and J ends were trimmed by 0 bases and 9 bases, with 12 bases remaining between them. This CDR3 is 14 amino acids long. The CDR3 nucleotides are TGTGCCAGCAGTTACTCGATTCGGGGGAGTGAGCAGTTCTTC. Translation: CASSYSIRGSEQFF.

The chain couples TRBV4-1 to TRBJ2-7; perhaps TRBD2 as D (6 bases). Trimming removed 0 bases from V and 2 bases from J, with 11 bases in between. CDR1 MGHRA and CDR2 YSYEKL come from the germline V gene. The CDR3 runs 15 residues. CDR3 DNA: TGCGCCAGCAGCCAAGATTCCGGGGGTACCTACGAGCAGTACTTC. Amino acids: CASSQDSGGTYEQYF.

The CDR3 sequence is CASSHATGGGETQYF. In nucleotides, the CDR3 is TGCGCCAGCAGCCATGCAACAGGGGGAGGGGAGACCCAGTACTTC. The chain employs TRBV4-3 and TRBJ2-5; perhaps TRBD1 as D (8 bases). V lost 3 bases and J lost 5, with 16 bases in between. CDR3 length: 15 amino acids. Germline values: CDR1 LGHNA, CDR2 YSLEER.

The chain has TRBV4-1 and TRBJ1-4, with TRBD1 matching over 9 bases. The length of the CDR3 is 15 residues. Trimming took 1 base from V and 8 from J; bases not matched to a gene: 5. Germline-derived CDR1 and CDR2 are MGHRA and YSYEKL. The CDR3 spells CASSQGDRAGEKLFF. CDR3 DNA sequence: TGCGCCAGCAGCCAAGGGGACAGGGCAGGGGAAAAACTGTTTTTT.

The genes are TRBV4-2 and TRBJ1-4; 9 positions match TRBD1. The CDR3 has 17 amino acids. Germline CDR1 reads LGHNA; CDR2 reads YNFKEQ. With 4 bases clipped from V and 0 bases from J, the junction kept 6 bases outside the gene matches. CDR3 region: CASSRRQGGTTNEKLFF. CDR3 DNA: TGTGCCAGCAGCCGGAGACAGGGGGGTACAACTAATGAAAAACTGTTTTTT.

The genes are TRBV7-9 and TRBJ1-6; 12 bases map to TRBD1. This CDR3 comprises 16 residues. Trimming took 5 bases from V and 10 from J; bases not matched to a gene: 9. In germline, CDR1 is SEHNR, CDR2 FQNEAQ (reference sequence). The CDR3 here is CASSDRDRGLQSPLHF. In nucleotides, the CDR3 is TGTGCCAGCAGCGACCGGGACAGGGGGCTTCAGTCACCCCTCCACTTT.

The V call is TRBV7-9, the J call TRBJ2-7, with no clear D. The CDR3 is 14 residues long. V lost 4 bases and J lost 1, with 11 bases in between. From germline, CDR1 is SEHNR and CDR2 FQNEAQ (reference sequence). This CDR3 is CASSSKRISYEQYF. The CDR3, as DNA: TGTGCCAGCAGCTCAAAGAGGATATCCTACGAGCAGTACTTC.

The V and J genes are TRBV6-1 and TRBJ2-5, with D maybe TRBD1 (5 bases). V lost 1 base, J lost 5 bases, and 11 bases lay in between. CDR1 and CDR2 from the germline V gene are MNHNS and SASEGT. The CDR3 runs 14 residues. CDR3 region: CASSEGGPGETQYF. Here the CDR3 DNA reads TGTGCCAGCAGTGAAGGCGGACCAGGGGAGACCCAGTACTTC.

The chain couples TRBV4-3 to TRBJ1-1; no reliable D call. The germline V and J ends were trimmed by 7 bases and 0 bases, with 9 bases remaining between them. This CDR3 contains 13 residues. The germline V gene encodes CDR1 LGHNA and CDR2 YSLEER. This CDR3 reads CASKAGMNTEAFF. The DNA for the CDR3 is TGCGCCAGCAAGGCAGGCATGAACACTGAAGCTTTCTTT.

The rearrangement links TRBV5-8 to TRBJ1-5; TRBD1 matches 8 bases. The germline V gene encodes CDR1 SGHTS and CDR2 YDEGEE. V was clipped by 2 bases and J by 6 bases; unmatched bases: 4. The CDR3 has 14 amino acids. Here the CDR3 DNA reads TGTGCCAGCAGCTTAGGACAGGGCTCTCAGCCCCAGCATTTT. Translation: CASSLGQGSQPQHF.

This chain uses TRBV7-6 with TRBJ1-3; D is undetermined. V lost 1 base, J lost 0 bases, and 7 bases lay in between. Germline loops: CDR1 SGHVS, CDR2 FNYEAQ. The length of the CDR3 is 15 residues. In nucleotides, the CDR3 is TGTGCCAGCAGCTTAGGGGCCGGCTCTGGAAACACCATATATTTT. Translating it yields CASSLGAGSGNTIYF.

This sequence joins TRBV5-4 and TRBJ2-5; 12 bases agree with TRBD1. The end of the DNA aligns better with TRBJ2-7, so the J call may be wrong. The CDR3 contains 15 residues. Per germline, CDR1 SGHNT and CDR2 YYREEE (reference sequence). The CDR3 loop is CASSASGTGGPEQYF. In nucleotides, the CDR3 is TGTGCCAGCAGCGCATCCGGGACAGGGGGCCCCGAGCAGTACTTC.

The rearrangement joins TRBV11-3 to TRBJ2-7; TRBD2 might be the D (5 bases). V was shortened by 2 bases and J by 3 bases, with 8 bases between the two germline ends. Germline loops: CDR1 SGHNT, CDR2 YENEEA. CDR3 size: 13 residues. The CDR3 coding sequence is TGTGCCAGCAGCTTATTGGGGAGCTACGAGCAGTACTTC. This gives the protein CASSLLGSYEQYF.

The V gene is TRBV11-2, the J gene TRBJ2-2, with a weak D call TRBD1 (6 bases). CDR1 SGHAT and CDR2 FQNNGV come from the germline V gene. Deletions cut 1 base from V and 2 bases from J, with 11 bases between. This CDR3 is built from 16 residues. CDR3 sequence: CASSLVQGPNTGELFF. The CDR3 DNA follows: TGTGCCAGCAGCTTAGTACAGGGACCTAACACCGGGGAGCTGTTTTTT.

This chain connects TRBV2 to TRBJ1-6; 8 bases match TRBD1. The trim removed 6 bases at V and 0 bases at J, leaving 4 bases unmatched. Germline CDR1 is SNHLY and CDR2 is FYNNEI. The CDR3 runs to 16 residues. The CDR3 DNA reads TGTGCCAGCAGGGAAACAGGGGGCTCCTATAATTCACCCCTCCACTTT. Its protein is CASRETGGSYNSPLHF.

The chain employs TRBV5-6 and TRBJ1-4; D not resolved. The CDR3 has 16 amino acids. Germline values: CDR1 SGHDT, CDR2 YYEEEE. V was pared by 4 bases and J by 2 bases, with 15 bases between. CDR3 in DNA: TGTGCCAGCAGCATTACAGACCCTCAGACTAATGAAAAACTGTTTTTT. Amino acid sequence: CASSITDPQTNEKLFF.